Listed below are T cell receptor beta chains from one sample, sequenced in a study of Graves' ophthalmopathy and Graves' hyperthyroidism. TCRdb reprocessed the multiplex PCR reads via MiXCR and lists one record per CDR3 protein. The sample includes 600,000 to 950,000 distinct CDR3 sequences, around 40% of them seen just once. The sequenced sample consisted of peripheral blood. These receptors were obtained from an adult man with Graves' ophthalmopathy. CDR3s include the opening cysteine and the closing phenylalanine or tryptophan. A D gene is named only where the DNA matches it firmly. The size of a clone is reported for some rows only, either as once, few or many, or as a class for expanded clones.

CDR3 DNA: TGCAGCTCTACCGGGACAGGGAGCAACGTCCTGACTTTC
CDR3 protein: CSSTGTGSNVLTF
J gene: TRBJ2-6
V gene: TRBV29-1
clone size: NA
D gene: TRBD1

CDR3 DNA: TGTGCCAGCATCGACAGGGGGCCCACTGAAGCTTTCTTT
CDR3 protein: CASIDRGPTEAFF
J gene: TRBJ1-1
V gene: TRBV25-1
clone size: NA
D gene: TRBD1

CDR3 DNA: TGTGCCAGCAGCCAAAACGGCTACGAGCAGTACTTC
CDR3 protein: CASSQNGYEQYF
J gene: TRBJ2-7
V gene: TRBV16
clone size: many
D gene: NA

CDR3 DNA: TGTGCCAGCAGTTCCCCAGGGACAGGGGGGAAAAAACTGTTTTTT
CDR3 protein: CASSSPGTGGKKLFF
J gene: TRBJ1-4
V gene: TRBV25-1
clone size: NA
D gene: TRBD1

CDR3 DNA: TGTGCCAGCAACCAGGAGGGCGAAAAACTGTTTTTT
CDR3 protein: CASNQEGEKLFF
J gene: TRBJ1-4
V gene: TRBV2
clone size: NA
D gene: NA

CDR3 DNA: TGTGCCAGCAGTCCTATACAGGGACTGGACTACGAGCAGTACTTC
CDR3 protein: CASSPIQGLDYEQYF
J gene: TRBJ2-7
V gene: TRBV28
clone size: once
D gene: NA

CDR3 DNA: TGCAGCGTTGAAATGGGACAGGGAGTTCCTCGCGAGCAGTACTTC
CDR3 protein: CSVEMGQGVPREQYF
J gene: TRBJ2-7
V gene: TRBV29-1
clone size: many
D gene: TRBD1

CDR3 DNA: TGCAGTGCTAGCGAACTAGCGTCTGGGTACGAGCAGTACTTC
CDR3 protein: CSASELASGYEQYF
J gene: TRBJ2-7
V gene: TRBV20-1
clone size: few
D gene: TRBD2

CDR3 DNA: TGTGCCGTAGGCAGGGATAATTCACCCCTCCACTTT
CDR3 protein: CAVGRDNSPLHF
J gene: TRBJ1-6
V gene: TRBV25-1
clone size: NA
D gene: NA

CDR3 DNA: TGTGCCAGCACCCTCAGAGGGGGCTCTGGGGCCAACGTCCTGACTTTC
CDR3 protein: CASTLRGGSGANVLTF
J gene: TRBJ2-6
V gene: TRBV6-5
clone size: few
D gene: NA

CDR3 DNA: TGCAGCGCCCAAGGACAGACTGGCGAGCAGTACTTC
CDR3 protein: CSAQGQTGEQYF
J gene: TRBJ2-7
V gene: TRBV29-1
clone size: many
D gene: NA

CDR3 DNA: TGCAGTCCAAGGGACAGGCGAAACTATGGCTACACCTTC
CDR3 protein: CSPRDRRNYGYTF
J gene: TRBJ1-2
V gene: TRBV20-1
clone size: many
D gene: TRBD1

CDR3 DNA: TGTGCCATCGCCCTTGTACGTAACTATGGCTACACCTTC
CDR3 protein: CAIALVRNYGYTF
J gene: TRBJ1-2
V gene: TRBV25-1
clone size: NA
D gene: NA

CDR3 DNA: TGTGCCAGCAGCTTGGGTGCCGCGCGGGGACAAGAGACCCAGTACTTC
CDR3 protein: CASSLGAARGQETQYF
J gene: TRBJ2-5
V gene: TRBV5-4
clone size: few
D gene: NA

CDR3 DNA: TGTGCCACCAGTGATTCTCTCGGGGAGCAGTACTTC
CDR3 protein: CATSDSLGEQYF
J gene: TRBJ2-7
V gene: TRBV24-1
clone size: many
D gene: NA

CDR3 DNA: TGTGCCACCAGCACAGGGAGGGCCCTCGAGCAGTACTTC
CDR3 protein: CATSTGRALEQYF
J gene: TRBJ2-7
V gene: TRBV15
clone size: many
D gene: TRBD2

CDR3 DNA: TGCAGCGTTGGAGGGGGACAGGAGTATGGCTACACCTTC
CDR3 protein: CSVGGGQEYGYTF
J gene: TRBJ1-2
V gene: TRBV29-1
clone size: many
D gene: TRBD1

CDR3 DNA: TGTGCTAGCAGCTTAGGGTGGCCCCAAGAGACCCAGTACTTC
CDR3 protein: CASSLGWPQETQYF
J gene: TRBJ2-5
V gene: TRBV7-7
clone size: many
D gene: NA

CDR3 DNA: TGTGCCAGCAGTGAGAGCCGAAACACCGGGGAGCTGTTTTTT
CDR3 protein: CASSESRNTGELFF
J gene: TRBJ2-2
V gene: TRBV2
clone size: many
D gene: NA

CDR3 DNA: TGCAGTGCTAGCAGGCAGGGGACCGGGGAGCTGTTTTTT
CDR3 protein: CSASRQGTGELFF
J gene: TRBJ2-2
V gene: TRBV20-1
clone size: NA
D gene: NA

CDR3 DNA: TGTGCCAGTAGTATGTACAGGGTAGGGAGCAATCAGCCCCAGCATTTT
CDR3 protein: CASSMYRVGSNQPQHF
J gene: TRBJ1-5
V gene: TRBV19
clone size: few
D gene: NA

CDR3 DNA: TGTGCCAGTAGTCCGGGACACGACAGCCTCTATGGCTACACCTTC
CDR3 protein: CASSPGHDSLYGYTF
J gene: TRBJ1-2
V gene: TRBV19
clone size: NA
D gene: NA

CDR3 DNA: TGTGCCAGTAGTCCAGACCAAGAGACCCAGTACTTC
CDR3 protein: CASSPDQETQYF
J gene: TRBJ2-5
V gene: TRBV7-9
clone size: many
D gene: NA

CDR3 DNA: TGCAGTGCTAGTCCCATAATGACAGGGCTGGGTGGCTACACCTTC
CDR3 protein: CSASPIMTGLGGYTF
J gene: TRBJ1-2
V gene: TRBV20-1
clone size: NA
D gene: TRBD1

CDR3 DNA: TGTGCCAGCAGTCCCGTCGGTATGGATGGTCCCCTCCACTTT
CDR3 protein: CASSPVGMDGPLHF
J gene: TRBJ1-6
V gene: TRBV27
clone size: few
D gene: NA

CDR3 DNA: TGTGCCAGCAGCTACTTAGGACAGGGGGGCGACGAGCAGTACTTC
CDR3 protein: CASSYLGQGGDEQYF
J gene: TRBJ2-7
V gene: TRBV5-8
clone size: NA
D gene: TRBD1

CDR3 DNA: TGTGCCGCTTCGGGGCAAGCGGGGGGCTCCTACGAGCAGTACTTC
CDR3 protein: CAASGQAGGSYEQYF
J gene: TRBJ2-7
V gene: TRBV10-3
clone size: NA
D gene: TRBD2

CDR3 DNA: TGTGCCAGCAGCTCACAGGGGGTTGACACCATATATTTT
CDR3 protein: CASSSQGVDTIYF
J gene: TRBJ1-3
V gene: TRBV7-8
clone size: NA
D gene: TRBD1

CDR3 DNA: TGTGCCACCACGCGGACCCGTGGCGGCGAGCAGTACTTC
CDR3 protein: CATTRTRGGEQYF
J gene: TRBJ2-7
V gene: TRBV6-5
clone size: NA
D gene: NA

CDR3 DNA: TGTGCCATCAGTGCGGACAGGGGGACCGGGGCCAACGTCCTGACTTTC
CDR3 protein: CAISADRGTGANVLTF
J gene: TRBJ2-6
V gene: TRBV10-3
clone size: NA
D gene: TRBD1

CDR3 DNA: TGCGCCAGCTCACACGCCGGGGGTTCCCACGAGCAGTACTTC
CDR3 protein: CASSHAGGSHEQYF
J gene: TRBJ2-7
V gene: TRBV7-9
clone size: NA
D gene: NA

CDR3 DNA: TGTGCCAGCGCAGACAGGGCTTCCTCCTACGAGCAGTACTTC
CDR3 protein: CASADRASSYEQYF
J gene: TRBJ2-7
V gene: TRBV2
clone size: many
D gene: TRBD1

CDR3 DNA: TGTGCCAGCAGTTTAAGGGTCCCAGGGCGAACTTTCTTT
CDR3 protein: CASSLRVPGRTFF
J gene: TRBJ1-1
V gene: TRBV12-3/TRBV12-4
clone size: few
D gene: NA

CDR3 DNA: TGCAGTGCTAGAGTGGCAAGCTCCTACGAGCAGTACTTC
CDR3 protein: CSARVASSYEQYF
J gene: TRBJ2-7
V gene: TRBV20-1
clone size: once
D gene: NA

CDR3 DNA: TGTGCCAGCAGCCAACTCAGGAACTATGGCTACACCTTC
CDR3 protein: CASSQLRNYGYTF
J gene: TRBJ1-2
V gene: TRBV14
clone size: many
D gene: NA

CDR3 DNA: TGTGCCAGCAGTTTAGGGGGCGGATTCTCCTACGAGCAGTACTTC
CDR3 protein: CASSLGGGFSYEQYF
J gene: TRBJ2-7
V gene: TRBV25-1
clone size: NA
D gene: TRBD1

CDR3 DNA: TGCAGTGCTAGAGATATGGACAGCTTCAATCAGCCCCAGCATTTT
CDR3 protein: CSARDMDSFNQPQHF
J gene: TRBJ1-5
V gene: TRBV20-1
clone size: NA
D gene: NA

CDR3 DNA: TGTGCCAGCAGCTTAGATGGGGGCTACGAGCAGTACTTC
CDR3 protein: CASSLDGGYEQYF
J gene: TRBJ2-7
V gene: TRBV7-6
clone size: many
D gene: NA

CDR3 DNA: TGTGCCAGTAAGAAGGCTTCAAACACTGAAGCTTTCTTT
CDR3 protein: CASKKASNTEAFF
J gene: TRBJ1-1
V gene: TRBV19
clone size: few
D gene: NA

CDR3 DNA: TGTGCCAGCAGCTCGGGACAGAGCCTCCACTTT
CDR3 protein: CASSSGQSLHF
J gene: TRBJ1-6
V gene: TRBV7-9
clone size: many
D gene: TRBD1

CDR3 DNA: TGCAGCGTTAAAGAACGTGGGGCCAACGTCCTGACTTTC
CDR3 protein: CSVKERGANVLTF
J gene: TRBJ2-6
V gene: TRBV29-1
clone size: NA
D gene: NA

CDR3 DNA: TGTGCCAGCAGTGCGGGACAGGGCGTCGGCTACACCTTC
CDR3 protein: CASSAGQGVGYTF
J gene: TRBJ1-2
V gene: TRBV6-6
clone size: many
D gene: TRBD1

CDR3 DNA: TGTGCCAGCAGCGCCTGGGGCTCCCGCTCTGGAAACACCATATATTTT
CDR3 protein: CASSAWGSRSGNTIYF
J gene: TRBJ1-3
V gene: TRBV25-1
clone size: NA
D gene: NA

CDR3 DNA: TGTGCCAGCAGTGTGTCGATGGCCGGGGATGGCTACACCTTC
CDR3 protein: CASSVSMAGDGYTF
J gene: TRBJ1-2
V gene: TRBV2
clone size: many
D gene: NA

CDR3 DNA: TGTGCCAGCAGCCAAGGACAGGGGATCAGCGAGCAGTACTTC
CDR3 protein: CASSQGQGISEQYF
J gene: TRBJ2-7
V gene: TRBV14
clone size: NA
D gene: TRBD1